In its sample, the clone carrying this T cell receptor beta chain was seen once. This sample is drawn from a study of blood T cell repertoires in COVID-19. V gave up 5 bases and J gave up 3 bases; unmatched junction bases: 10. There are 15 residues in the CDR3. Germline V gene sequence: CDR1 MDHEN, CDR2 SYDVKM. TCRdb's table, derived via immunoSEQ multiplex PCR, lists solely in-frame clones and lacks some. The table includes 250,000 to 300,000 clones, approximately 91% detected once. Sequencing was performed on peripheral blood. The chain joins TRBV28 to TRBJ2-7, with TRBD1 matching over 7 bases. This clonotype originated in a woman aged 25 to 39 with COVID-19, enrolled during active disease. CDR3 in amino acids: CASSVTTGTVYEQYF. Here the CDR3 DNA reads TGTGCCAGCAGTGTAACAACCGGGACAGTCTACGAGCAGTACTTC.